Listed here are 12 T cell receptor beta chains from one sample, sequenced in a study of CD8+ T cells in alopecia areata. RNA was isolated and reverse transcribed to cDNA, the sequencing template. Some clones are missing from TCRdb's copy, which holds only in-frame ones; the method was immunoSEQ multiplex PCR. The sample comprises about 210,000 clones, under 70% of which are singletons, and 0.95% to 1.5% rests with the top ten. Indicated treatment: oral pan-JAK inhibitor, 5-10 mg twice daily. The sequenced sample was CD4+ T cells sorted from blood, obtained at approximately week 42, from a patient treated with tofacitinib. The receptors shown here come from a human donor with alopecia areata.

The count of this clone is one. This chain's CDR3 is CASSLSASGAYEQYF. CDR3 nucleotide sequence: TGTGCCAGCAGCTTATCAGCTAGCGGGGCCTACGAGCAGTACTTC. This chain connects TRBV7-2 to TRBJ2-7; 9 positions match TRBD2. This CDR3 has 15 amino acids. From germline, CDR1 is SGHTA and CDR2 FQGNSA. The J segment lost 2 bases and the V segment lost 2 bases, leaving 4 bases of the junction unmatched.

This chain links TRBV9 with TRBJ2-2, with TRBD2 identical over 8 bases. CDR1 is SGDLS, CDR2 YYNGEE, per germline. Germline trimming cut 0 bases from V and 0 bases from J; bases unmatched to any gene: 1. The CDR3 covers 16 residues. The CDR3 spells CASSVGGGPNTGELFF. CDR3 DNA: TGTGCCAGCAGCGTAGGCGGGGGGCCGAACACCGGGGAGCTGTTTTTT.

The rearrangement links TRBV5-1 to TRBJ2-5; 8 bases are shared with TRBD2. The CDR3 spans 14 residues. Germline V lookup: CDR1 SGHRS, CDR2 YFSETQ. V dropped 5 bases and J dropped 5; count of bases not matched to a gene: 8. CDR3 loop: CASRWTSSDETQYF. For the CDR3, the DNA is TGCGCCAGCAGGTGGACTAGCTCCGATGAGACCCAGTACTTC. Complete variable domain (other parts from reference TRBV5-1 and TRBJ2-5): KAGVTQTPRYLIKTRGQQVTLSCSPISGHRSVSWYQQTPGQGLQFLFEYFSETQRNKGNFPGRFSGRQFSNSRSEMNVSTLELGDSALYLCASRWTSSDETQYFGPGTRLLVL.

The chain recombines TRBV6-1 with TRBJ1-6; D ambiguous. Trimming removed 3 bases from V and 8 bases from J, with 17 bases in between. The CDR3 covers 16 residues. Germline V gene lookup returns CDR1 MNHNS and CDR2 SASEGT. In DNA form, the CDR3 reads TGTGCCAGCAGTGATTCCAGGCGAGGCAGCTATTCACCCCTCCACTTT. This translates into CASSDSRRGSYSPLHF.

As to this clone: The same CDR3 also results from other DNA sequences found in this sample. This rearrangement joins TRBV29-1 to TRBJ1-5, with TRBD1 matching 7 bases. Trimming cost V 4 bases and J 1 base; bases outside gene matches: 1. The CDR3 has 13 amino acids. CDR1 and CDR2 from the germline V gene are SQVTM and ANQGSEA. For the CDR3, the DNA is TGCAGCGTTGGACAGGGAAGCAATCAGCCCCAGCATTTT. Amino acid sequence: CSVGQGSNQPQHF.

The CDR3 DNA follows: TGTGCCAGCAGTGAATATGGGACGAATCAGCCCCAGCATTTT. Translation: CASSEYGTNQPQHF. V gene TRBV6-1 combines with J gene TRBJ1-5; TRBD1 might be the D (5 bases). Germline CDR1 is MNHNS and CDR2 is SASEGT. The V end lost 2 bases, the J end lost 4 bases, and 9 bases lay between the germline ends. The CDR3 covers 14 residues.

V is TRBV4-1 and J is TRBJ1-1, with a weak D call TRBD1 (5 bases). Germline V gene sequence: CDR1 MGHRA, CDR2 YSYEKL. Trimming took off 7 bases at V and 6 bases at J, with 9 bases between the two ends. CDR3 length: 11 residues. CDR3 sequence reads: CASKGFAEAFF. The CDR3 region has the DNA TGCGCCAGCAAGGGGTTTGCTGAAGCTTTCTTT.

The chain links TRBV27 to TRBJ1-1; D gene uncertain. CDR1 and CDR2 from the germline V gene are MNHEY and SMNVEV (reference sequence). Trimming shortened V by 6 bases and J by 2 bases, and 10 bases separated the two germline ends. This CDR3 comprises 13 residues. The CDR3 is CASSTVGNTEAFF. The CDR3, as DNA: TGTGCCAGCAGCACGGTCGGTAACACTGAAGCTTTCTTT.

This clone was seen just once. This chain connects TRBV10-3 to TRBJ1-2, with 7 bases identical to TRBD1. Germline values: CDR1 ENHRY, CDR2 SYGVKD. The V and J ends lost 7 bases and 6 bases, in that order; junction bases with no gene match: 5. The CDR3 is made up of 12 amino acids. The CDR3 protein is CAIKGQYDGYTF. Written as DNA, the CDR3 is TGTGCCATCAAGGGACAGTATGATGGCTACACCTTC.

The CDR3 DNA sequence: TGTGCCAGCAGCCAGGGGACTATTTCATCCTACAATGAGCAGTTCTTC. Amino acids: CASSQGTISSYNEQFF. The chain uses TRBV5-6 and TRBJ2-1; a possible D gene is TRBD2 (7 bases). CDR3 size: 16 residues. Germline V gene sequence: CDR1 SGHDT, CDR2 YYEEEE. With 4 bases removed from V and 1 base from J, the gap between germline ends came to 15 bases. Looking up the rest from reference TRBV5-6 and TRBJ2-1 gives the full variable domain: DAGVTQSPTHLIKTRGQQVTLRCSPKSGHDTVSWYQQALGQGPQFIFQYYEEEERQRGNFPDRFSGHQFPNYSSELNVNALLLGDSALYLCASSQGTISSYNEQFFGPGTRLTVL.

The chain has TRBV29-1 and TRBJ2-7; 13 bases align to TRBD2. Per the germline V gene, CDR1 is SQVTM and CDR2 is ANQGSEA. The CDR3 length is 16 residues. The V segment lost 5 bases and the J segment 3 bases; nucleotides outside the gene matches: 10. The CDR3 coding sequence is TGCAGCGTTCCCGGGACTAGCGGGACCTCCAGCTACGAGCAGTACTTC. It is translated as CSVPGTSGTSSYEQYF.

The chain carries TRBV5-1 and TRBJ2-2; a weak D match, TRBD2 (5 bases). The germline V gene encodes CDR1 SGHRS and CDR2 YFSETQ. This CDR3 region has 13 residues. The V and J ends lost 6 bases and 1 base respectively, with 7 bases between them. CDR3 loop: CASKEENTGELFF. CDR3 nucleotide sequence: TGCGCCAGCAAGGAGGAGAACACCGGGGAGCTGTTTTTT.